This T cell receptor (beta chain) is from a study of cytomegalovirus exposure and HLA in healthy donors. Study in general: Samples from HLA-typed donors yielded around 85 million unique TCRs in an early data release.

A multiplex PCR was run with 60 Vbeta primers and 13 Jbeta primers. The protocol was immunoSEQ multiplex PCR, while the TCRdb copy is restricted to in-frame clones and leaves out a portion. The table shows 150,000 to 200,000 clones, with under 85% occurring only once. The V gene's germline CDR1 is SEHNR and CDR2 FQNEAQ (reference sequence). V was pared by 6 bases and J by 1 base, with 12 bases between. This CDR3 comprises 14 residues. Material: PBMCs. The sequence was collected from a human donor in good health. This chain links TRBV7-9 with TRBJ1-1; no definite D call. The CDR3 nucleotides are TGTGCCAGCAGTCCAAGCAGGCAGAACACTGAAGCTTTCTTT. Its translation is CASSPSRQNTEAFF.